This T cell receptor (beta chain) derives from a study of shared clonotypes between healthy human individuals. Points from the study as a whole: Generation probabilities were higher for clonotypes shared across all four sorted-subset donors than for unshared ones. Sampling used blood alone; tissue repertoires probably differ. The sharing of 4.5% to 5% of naive CD4 clonotypes was seen across a handful of donors.

On this clone itself: Its antigen is not known.

In germline, CDR1 is SGHDT, CDR2 YYEEEE. The ends were cut back, 1 base at V and 2 bases at J, with 15 bases in the middle. The CDR3 runs 16 residues. Naive CD8 populations comprised CD45RO-negative cells positively selected for CCR7, excluding terminally differentiated effector memory CD45RA+ cells. Libraries were prepared by immunoSEQ multiplex PCR; TCRdb keeps only in-frame clonotypes and omits some of them. Of some 2,000,000 clones in the sample, 85% to 95% were seen once. The sample consisted of naive CD8+ T cells sorted from blood. The TCR comes from a young man in good health. The chain links TRBV5-6 to TRBJ1-2, with D possibly being TRBD1 (5 bases). The CDR3 sequence: CASSLKDAGRNYGYTF. In DNA, the CDR3 is TGTGCCAGCAGCTTGAAAGATGCAGGGCGGAACTATGGCTACACCTTC.